This passage covers 8 T cell receptor beta chains from one sample sequenced in a study of post-analysis software for immune sequencing data. What these receptors recognize is not known. Findings and caveats of the study: Patients carried several TRBV segments more frequently than controls did, and TRBV5-6, TRBV5-1 and TRBV20-1 were among them.

TCR beta cDNA libraries had unique molecular identifiers. MiXCR, run by TCRdb on the PCR reads, gives a single entry per CDR3 protein. The repertoire consists of about 770,000 distinct CDR3 sequences, with about 45% occurring once and the leading ten covering approximately 5%. Material: blood. These receptors all stem from a girl aged 5-17 years with multiple sclerosis.

This clonotype was counted many times. V is TRBV5-1 and J is TRBJ2-5; 13 positions agree with TRBD2. This CDR3 is 17 amino acids long. V was pared by 4 bases and J by 4 bases, with 10 bases of the junction left unmatched. Germline V gene sequence: CDR1 SGHRS, CDR2 YFSETQ. CDR3 sequence reads: CASSAGLAGSVGETQYF. CDR3 nucleotides: TGCGCCAGCAGCGCGGGACTAGCGGGGTCCGTGGGAGAGACCCAGTACTTC.

This clonotype was recorded a few times. The CDR3 sequence is CSAPGTAYNEQFF. The CDR3 coding sequence is TGCAGTGCACCCGGGACTGCTTACAATGAGCAGTTCTTC. This chain uses TRBV20-1 with TRBJ2-1; D may be TRBD2 (6 bases). Germline CDR1 and CDR2: DFQATT and SNEGSKA (reference sequence). V was trimmed by 6 bases and J by 4 bases, leaving 13 bases between them. The CDR3 is 13 amino acids.

The DNA for the CDR3 is TGTGCCAGCACTCCCCATCCCTGGCGTCTAGCGGGGCCCGAGGAGCAGTACTTC. It is translated as CASTPHPWRLAGPEEQYF. The gene calls are TRBV28 and TRBJ2-7; 9 positions agree with TRBD2. J was trimmed by 7 bases and V by 7 bases; bases with no gene match: 23. This CDR3 has 18 amino acids. Germline assignment: CDR1 MDHEN and CDR2 SYDVKM.

This chain uses TRBV20-1 with TRBJ2-1; the D gene is possibly TRBD2 (5 bases). Germline V CDR1 and CDR2: DFQATT, SNEGSKA (reference sequence). Trimming cost V 0 bases and J 6 bases, with 12 bases left between them. The length of the CDR3 is 14 residues. The CDR3: CSARDSERVNEQFF. As DNA, the CDR3 is TGCAGTGCTAGAGATAGCGAAAGAGTCAATGAGCAGTTCTTC.

The chain couples TRBV29-1 to TRBJ2-5; D is possibly TRBD1 or TRBD2 (5 bases each). V was shortened by 8 bases and J by 1 base, with 20 bases between the two germline ends. This CDR3 has 15 amino acids. The germline V gene encodes CDR1 SQVTM and CDR2 ANQGSEA. CDR3 sequence reads: CSTQRGSGSQETQYF. CDR3 bases: TGCAGCACCCAGAGGGGCAGTGGAAGCCAAGAGACCCAGTACTTC.

This CDR3 is CASRATGLYEQYF. CDR3 bases: TGTGCCAGCAGGGCGACAGGACTTTACGAGCAGTACTTC. The chain has TRBV13 and TRBJ2-7; perhaps TRBD1 as D (6 bases). The V and J ends lost 6 bases and 4 bases respectively, with 13 bases between them. The CDR3 has 13 residues. CDR1 is PRHDT, CDR2 FYEKMQ, per germline (reference sequence).

The chain couples TRBV6-2 or TRBV6-3 to TRBJ2-1; 7 bases line up with TRBD2. Trimming took 6 bases from V and 10 from J; bases not matched to a gene: 12. CDR3 length: 14 residues. Germline loops: CDR1 MNHEY, CDR2 SVGEGT. CDR3 loop: CASSLEGGPKEQFF. As DNA, the CDR3 is TGTGCCAGCAGCCTAGAGGGAGGGCCAAAGGAGCAGTTCTTC.

This clonotype was counted only a few times. The chain uses TRBV28 and TRBJ2-5; 9 bases align to TRBD2. The closer fit of TRBJ2-7 to the DNA end suggests the J call may be wrong. This CDR3 contains 15 residues. Germline CDR1 and CDR2: MDHEN and SYDVKM. The CDR3 loop is CASSFGLAGAIEQYF. CDR3 nucleotide sequence: TGTGCCAGCAGTTTCGGCTTAGCGGGAGCGATCGAGCAGTACTTC.